This T cell receptor beta chain comes out of a study of T cells after yellow fever vaccination. Study context: Preparation used SMART-Seq v4 Ultra Low Input for the low-cell-number fractions.

Generation of TCR cDNA used 5'RACE template switching (which added a universal primer site and UMIs). A single record per CDR3 protein comes from TCRdb applying MiXCR to the 5' RACE reads. The profile covers about 350,000 distinct CDR3 sequences, with 8% to 9.5% appearing a single time and roughly a sixth taken by the ten largest. Per germline, CDR1 KGHSH and CDR2 LQKENI. V lost 8 bases and J 3 bases, leaving 13 bases between the germline ends. CDR3 length: 13 residues. Source: PBMCs, taken around 45 days after the first yellow fever vaccination. The receptor comes from a man between 18 and 35 years old who received the YFV17D yellow fever vaccine. This rearrangement joins TRBV18 to TRBJ1-1, with D unclear. As DNA, the CDR3 is TGTGCCAGCCAAGAGACAAGGGACACTGAAGCTTTCTTT. Its protein product is CASQETRDTEAFF.